Presented here are 8 T cell receptor beta chains from one specimen sequenced in a study of T cell responses to AZD1222 COVID-19 vaccine. Repertoires were generated with immunoSEQ multiplex PCR, while TCRdb's copy carries only in-frame clones and drops some. The sample consists of approximately 120,000 clones, about 90% of them appearing once. Here the sequenced sample was peripheral blood, taken on day 0 of AZD1222 vaccination. Receptors originate from an adult in good health.

This chain joins TRBV7-9 and TRBJ2-7, with D uncertain. The CDR3 consists of 14 residues. Per the germline V gene, CDR1 is SEHNR and CDR2 is FQNEAQ (reference sequence). V dropped 5 bases and J dropped 6 bases, with 17 bases sitting between them. Here the CDR3 DNA reads TGTGCCAGCAGCCCTTATGCGGACGAAGGCGAGCAGTACTTC. This gives the protein CASSPYADEGEQYF.

This chain uses TRBV28 with TRBJ1-2, with TRBD1 as a possible D gene (6 bases). Germline V lookup: CDR1 MDHEN, CDR2 SYDVKM. Trimming cost V 4 bases and J 3 bases, with 12 bases left between them. The CDR3 loop spans 14 amino acids. The CDR3 DNA follows: TGTGCCAGCAGTTACACAGGGTTAGACTATGGCTACACCTTC. Protein product: CASSYTGLDYGYTF.

The chain couples TRBV10-3 to TRBJ1-5; perhaps TRBD1 as D (6 bases). The germline V gene encodes CDR1 ENHRY and CDR2 SYGVKD. There are 16 residues in the CDR3. V was cut by 3 bases and J by 2 bases, with 14 bases left in between. The CDR3 protein is CAISEPGAGGNQPQHF. CDR3 bases: TGTGCCATCAGTGAACCGGGGGCAGGGGGCAATCAGCCCCAGCATTTT.

The V call is TRBV5-4, the J call TRBJ1-1; TRBD1 might be the D (6 bases). From germline, CDR1 is SGHNT and CDR2 YYREEE (reference sequence). The CDR3 runs 16 residues. Trimming stripped 5 bases from V and 4 bases from J, with 21 bases between. As DNA, the CDR3 is TGTGCCAGCAGAAAACAGGGTGCGCGAGGAATCACTGAAGCTTTCTTT. Translating it yields CASRKQGARGITEAFF.

The V gene is TRBV11-3, the J gene TRBJ2-1; 11 bases fit TRBD2. CDR1 and CDR2 from the germline V gene are SGHNT and YENEEA. The ends lost 1 base at V and 3 bases at J; junction bases unmatched: 11. CDR3 size: 19 residues. The CDR3 nucleotides read TGTGCCAGCAGCTTAGGTTGGGTTAGCGGGGGGGCAGACTACAATGAGCAGTTCTTC. As protein: CASSLGWVSGGADYNEQFF.

The CDR3 DNA is TGTGCCAGCAGTGCCAGACGAGGGTATGCAGATACGCAGTATTTT. Residues: CASSARRGYADTQYF. The chain employs TRBV2 and TRBJ2-3, with D tentatively TRBD2 (5 bases). CDR3 size: 15 residues. V shed 4 bases and J shed 4 bases, with 15 bases lying between them. Per germline, CDR1 SNHLY and CDR2 FYNNEI.

The J gene is TRBJ1-2, the V gene TRBV11-2; 8 positions match TRBD1. J lost 13 bases, V lost 5 bases, and 9 bases had no gene match. This CDR3 contains 12 residues. CDR1 is SGHAT and CDR2 is FQNNGV in the germline V gene. The CDR3 bases are TGTGCCAGCAGCACCACAGGGGGAGCAACCACCTTC. It codes for CASSTTGGATTF.

The rearrangement links TRBV27 to TRBJ1-1, with a tentative D call TRBD1 (5 bases). This CDR3 has 17 amino acids. Germline values: CDR1 MNHEY, CDR2 SMNVEV (reference sequence). V was clipped by 4 bases and J by 3 bases, with 21 bases between them. The CDR3 bases are TGTGCCAGCAGTTCATATGGGTCGGGGGGAAGGGACACTGAAGCTTTCTTT. Its translation is CASSSYGSGGRDTEAFF.